The table lists the clone carrying this T cell receptor beta chain with a few counts. No antigen is known for it. This sample was included in a study of T-cell memory formation after mild COVID-19. Study context: Among the donors, TCR clusters were largely specific to each donor.

Broader study findings: Clones contracting across day 15 to 85 had a balanced CD4/CD8 profile; later expanding clones leaned CD4+. Several responding clones turned up in pre-infection memory, indicating that cross-reactive memory may have taken part.

Using constant-segment primers, 5'RACE produced TCR alpha and TCR beta cDNA libraries carrying sample barcodes and UMIs. In TCRdb, the 5' RACE reads were re-called with MiXCR into one record per CDR3 protein. The sample has more than 250,000 distinct CDR3 sequences; 16% are singletons. The CDR3 consists of 15 residues. Trimming took off 6 bases at V and 0 bases at J, with 13 bases between the two ends. Looked up from germline, CDR1 is SGHRS and CDR2 is YFSETQ. V and J are TRBV5-1 and TRBJ1-5; TRBD1 is a possible D gene (5 bases). Input material: PBMCs or a T cell subset sorted from them (not recorded which). This receptor was identified in a young man who had mild COVID-19 (a few samples of this study predate the infection). Cell type and time point are not known. The CDR3 nucleotides read TGCGCCAGCAAGACAGTACCTGATAGCAATCAGCCCCAGCATTTT. It yields the protein CASKTVPDSNQPQHF.